The 7 T cell receptor beta chains below come from one sample, sequenced in a study of T cell responses to AZD1222 COVID-19 vaccine (dated by TCRdb to the early 2020s). Read against the paper, the sample's time point label means: baseline before first vaccination. Libraries were prepared through the immunoSEQ multiplex PCR assay. TCRdb mirrors the immuneACCESS table, restricted to in-frame sequences. Some clones are absent from its copies; in checked studies, under half trace to an unresolved V gene, and the reason for the others is unknown. The sample profile shows about 92,000 clones; 86% of them were found once. Roughly 10% of the sample is taken by the ten largest. Sequencing used peripheral blood, obtained on day 0 of AZD1222 vaccination. The source of these receptors is an adult in good health.

This chain connects TRBV7-9 to TRBJ2-1; D call uncertain. The CDR3 consists of 15 residues. Trimming pared 5 bases from V and 0 bases from J, leaving 11 bases between. Germline values: CDR1 SEHNR, CDR2 FQNEAQ (reference sequence). CDR3 amino acids: CASSNRSSSYNEQFF. The DNA of the CDR3 is TGTGCCAGCAGCAACCGATCGAGCTCCTACAATGAGCAGTTCTTC. Filled out from reference TRBV7-9 and TRBJ2-1, the complete variable domain reads DTGVSQNPRHKITKRGQNVTFRCDPISEHNRLYWYRQTLGQGPEFLTYFQNEAQLEKSRLLSDRFSAERPKGSFSTLEIQRTEQGDSAMYLCASSNRSSSYNEQFFGPGTRLTVL.

The chain uses TRBV7-2 and TRBJ2-1; 10 nucleotides align to TRBD2. Germline V gene sequence: CDR1 SGHTA, CDR2 FQGNSA. There are 16 residues in the CDR3. The V and J ends lost 4 bases and 3 bases, in that order; junction bases with no gene match: 6. CDR3: CASSSLTSGRYNEQFF. CDR3 coding DNA: TGTGCCAGCAGCTCTTTGACTAGCGGGCGCTACAATGAGCAGTTCTTC.

The CDR3 sequence: CASSLDLGSTDTQYF. For the CDR3, the DNA is TGCGCCAGCAGCTTGGATCTAGGATCCACAGATACGCAGTATTTT. The chain is built from TRBV5-1 and TRBJ2-3; D ambiguous. CDR3 size: 15 residues. Between the trimmed V and J ends, which lost 0 bases and 2 bases, there was a span of 10 bases. The V gene's germline CDR1 is SGHRS and CDR2 YFSETQ.

The chain employs TRBV7-9 and TRBJ2-7; D may be TRBD1 (5 bases). The germline V and J ends were trimmed by 4 bases and 5 bases, with 12 bases remaining between them. This CDR3 is 13 amino acids long. CDR1 SEHNR and CDR2 FQNEAQ come from the germline V gene (reference sequence). The CDR3, as DNA: TGTGCCAGCAGCTATCAGGGAACCAACGAGCAGTACTTC. Amino acids: CASSYQGTNEQYF. The full variable domain, completed using reference TRBV7-9 and TRBJ2-7, is DTGVSQNPRHKITKRGQNVTFRCDPISEHNRLYWYRQTLGQGPEFLTYFQNEAQLEKSRLLSDRFSAERPKGSFSTLEIQRTEQGDSAMYLCASSYQGTNEQYFGPGTRLTVT.

CDR3 sequence (DNA): TGTGCCAGCAGTGCTTCAGGGTTAGGGGCCTCCTATGGCTACACCTTC. Its protein product is CASSASGLGASYGYTF. This sequence joins TRBV27 and TRBJ1-2; a weak D match, TRBD1 (5 bases). Trimming cost V 5 bases and J 4 bases, with 20 bases left between them. From germline, CDR1 is MNHEY and CDR2 SMNVEV (reference sequence). The CDR3 extends over 16 amino acids.

This clone showed up just a few times. The rearrangement links TRBV12-3 or TRBV12-4 to TRBJ1-1; D is ambiguous. This CDR3 contains 13 residues. With 5 bases removed from V and 0 bases from J, the gap between germline ends came to 7 bases. This chain's CDR3 is CASSRSLNTEAFF. The CDR3 coding sequence is TGTGCCAGCAGTCGCTCACTGAACACTGAAGCTTTCTTT.

The DNA for the CDR3 is TGTGCCAGCTCACTCATAACAGCCGAGACCCAGTACTTC. It yields the protein CASSLITAETQYF. The chain employs TRBV18 and TRBJ2-5, with D unresolved. V was shortened by 4 bases and J by 5 bases, with 11 bases between the two germline ends. CDR3 size: 13 residues. CDR1 is KGHSH, CDR2 LQKENI, per germline.